The 23 T cell receptor beta chains listed next were all sequenced from one sample in a study of CD8+ T cells in alopecia areata. Sequencing relied on a cDNA template that was reverse transcribed from extracted RNA. Only in-frame clones appear in the TCRdb table, and some are missing; sequencing was by immunoSEQ multiplex PCR. The sample records hundreds of thousands of clones, around three fifths being singletons. Sequencing was performed on CD4+ T cells sorted from blood, taken at week 0. These TCRs come from a human donor with alopecia areata.

The chain couples TRBV29-1 to TRBJ1-1, with 9 bases lining up with TRBD1. This CDR3 is 13 amino acids long. Unmatched junction bases numbered 7, after V lost 7 bases and J lost 4 bases. The V gene's germline CDR1 is SQVTM and CDR2 ANQGSEA. In nucleotides, the CDR3 is TGCAGCGGGACCCGGGACAGGGTCACTGAAGCTTTCTTT. It codes for CSGTRDRVTEAFF.

The V gene is TRBV6-1, the J gene TRBJ2-1, with D perhaps being TRBD1 or TRBD2 (5 bases each). Germline-derived CDR1 and CDR2 are MNHNS and SASEGT. The CDR3 length is 13 residues. The V gene lost 8 bases and the J gene lost 6 bases, with 14 bases spanning the gap. CDR3 protein: CASRGPRVNEQFF. CDR3 DNA sequence: TGTGCCAGCCGGGGACCTAGGGTCAATGAGCAGTTCTTC.

V is TRBV30 and J is TRBJ1-2; no definite D call. The germline CDR1 and CDR2 sequences are GTSNPN and SVGIG (reference sequence). CDR3 size: 10 residues. Between the trimmed V and J ends, which lost 1 base and 6 bases, there was a span of 3 bases. As DNA, the CDR3 is TGTGCCTGGAGTGGCAATGGCTACACCTTC. Protein: CAWSGNGYTF.

There are a few counts of this clone. This chain links TRBV9 with TRBJ1-1; 12 bases agree with TRBD1. The germline V gene encodes CDR1 SGDLS and CDR2 YYNGEE. V trimming: 4 bases; J trimming: 4 bases; junction bases outside the gene matches: 5. The CDR3 sequence is 15 residues long. The CDR3: CASSSSGQGATEAFF. The CDR3 bases are TGTGCCAGCAGCTCCTCGGGACAGGGGGCCACTGAAGCTTTCTTT. Full variable domain (outside the CDR3, taken from reference TRBV9 and TRBJ1-1): DSGVTQTPKHLITATGQRVTLRCSPRSGDLSVYWYQQSLDQGLQFLIQYYNGEERAKGNILERFSAQQFPDLHSELNLSSLELGDSALYFCASSSSGQGATEAFFGQGTRLTVV.

V and J are TRBV30 and TRBJ1-4; 8 positions agree with TRBD1. Unmatched junction bases numbered 4, after V lost 0 bases and J lost 4 bases. Germline V gene data show CDR1 as GTSNPN and CDR2 as SVGIG (reference sequence). The CDR3 has 15 residues. CDR3 bases: TGTGCCTGGAGTGTAATTACAGGGGGTAATGAAAAACTGTTTTTT. It yields the protein CAWSVITGGNEKLFF.

The CDR3 is CASSIGTDYATYGYTF. CDR3 DNA: TGTGCCAGCAGCATAGGGACAGACTATGCTACCTATGGCTACACCTTC. This rearrangement joins TRBV7-8 to TRBJ1-2, with 7 bases fitting TRBD1. V shed 5 bases and J 4 bases; nucleotides not matched to a gene: 13. CDR1 is SGHVS, CDR2 FQNEAQ, per germline. CDR3 length: 16 residues.

This chain connects TRBV6-6 to TRBJ1-5; the D is unclear. The V end was cut by 4 bases, the J end by 5 bases, with 6 bases between. Germline V CDR1 and CDR2: MNHNY, SVGAGI (reference sequence). The CDR3 length is 12 residues. In DNA, the CDR3 is TGTGCCAGCAGTTTACTCTATCAGCCCCAGCATTTT. It translates to CASSLLYQPQHF.

The genes are TRBV20-1 and TRBJ2-7; the D call may be TRBD1 or TRBD2 (6 bases each). CDR3 length: 11 residues. Trimming shortened V by 7 bases and J by 1 base, and 8 bases separated the two germline ends. Germline V gives CDR1 DFQATT, CDR2 SNEGSKA (reference sequence). The CDR3, as DNA: TGCAGTGGCGGGACATCCTACGAGCAGTACTTC. Translating gives CSGGTSYEQYF.

This clone was picked up a small number of times. The chain links TRBV5-4 to TRBJ2-1; D possibly corresponds to TRBD2 (5 bases). Trimming cost V 7 bases and J 7 bases, with 18 bases left between them. This CDR3 is built from 14 residues. Germline V gives CDR1 SGHNT, CDR2 YYREEE (reference sequence). The CDR3, as DNA: TGTGCCAGCGCCACTGGCCCGAGGGTGAATGAGCAGTTCTTC. Amino acid sequence: CASATGPRVNEQFF.

This chain uses TRBV5-1 with TRBJ2-5, with 10 bases fitting TRBD2. Trimming at V came to 1 base and at J to 2 bases, leaving 5 bases not matched to a gene. Germline-derived CDR1 and CDR2 are SGHRS and YFSETQ. The CDR3 runs 16 residues. In DNA form, the CDR3 reads TGCGCCAGCAGCTTGTCCCCTAGCGGGGGACAAGAGACCCAGTACTTC. Amino acid sequence: CASSLSPSGGQETQYF.

The CDR3 coding sequence is TGTGCCAGCAGTTACTCGCTGCGGGATGGGGATACGCAGTATTTT. This encodes CASSYSLRDGDTQYF. The chain has TRBV6-5 and TRBJ2-3; tentatively, D is TRBD2 (6 bases). The germline V gene encodes CDR1 MNHEY and CDR2 SVGAGI. The CDR3 has 15 residues. Trimming removed 0 bases from V and 6 bases from J, with 13 bases in between.

V gene TRBV25-1 combines with J gene TRBJ2-1; 8 positions match TRBD2. The germline gives CDR1 MGHDK, CDR2 SYGVNS. V gave up 2 bases and J gave up 8 bases; unmatched junction bases: 11. The CDR3 spans 16 residues. The DNA for the CDR3 is TGTGCCAGCAGTGAAATCCCGGGACTAGGGTACGATGAGCAGTTCTTC. Protein product: CASSEIPGLGYDEQFF.

The genes are TRBV5-1 and TRBJ2-5, with a tentative D call TRBD2 (5 bases). The DNA end is more similar to TRBJ2-7, so the J call may be wrong. Per germline, CDR1 SGHRS and CDR2 YFSETQ. The CDR3 totals 15 residues. Written as DNA, the CDR3 is TGCGCCAGCATGGAGGACGGGTTCAAAGGCTACGAGCAGTACTTC. Translation: CASMEDGFKGYEQYF.

The V call is TRBV6-6, the J call TRBJ1-1; 7 bases match TRBD1. This CDR3 has 14 amino acids. CDR1 is MNHNY and CDR2 is SVGAGI in the germline V gene (reference sequence). V was pared by 6 bases and J by 0 bases, with 4 bases of the junction left unmatched. The CDR3 DNA reads as TGTGCCAGCAGACCGGGACAGCTGAACACTGAAGCTTTCTTT. Amino acid sequence: CASRPGQLNTEAFF.

This clone was detected a few times. The gene calls are TRBV29-1 and TRBJ2-3; D is uncertain. V was pared by 6 bases and J by 4 bases, with 14 bases between. The CDR3 extends over 13 amino acids. From germline, CDR1 is SQVTM and CDR2 ANQGSEA. This CDR3 is CSVAFGSSDTQYF. Written as DNA, the CDR3 is TGCAGCGTGGCCTTTGGATCATCAGATACGCAGTATTTT.

The genes are TRBV5-4 and TRBJ2-3; D unclear. Trimming took 4 bases from V and 1 from J, leaving 7 bases between them. This CDR3 has 13 amino acids. CDR1 and CDR2 (germline): SGHNT, YYREEE (reference sequence). DNA of the CDR3: TGTGCCAGCAGCCCCTCAGGCACAGATACGCAGTATTTT. Encoded protein: CASSPSGTDTQYF.

With regard to this clone: Other DNA sequences of this sample code for an identical CDR3. J is TRBJ2-7 and V is TRBV5-1; TRBD1 is a possible D gene (6 bases). CDR1 is SGHRS, CDR2 YFSETQ, per germline. Trimming stripped 0 bases from V and 4 bases from J, with 8 bases between. The CDR3 extends over 13 amino acids. In DNA form, the CDR3 reads TGCGCCAGCAGCTTGGGACAGGATTACGAGCAGTACTTC. Encoded protein: CASSLGQDYEQYF.

The chain couples TRBV28 to TRBJ2-3, with TRBD2 matching over 12 bases. The germline V gene encodes CDR1 MDHEN and CDR2 SYDVKM. This CDR3 has 16 residues. V gave up 0 bases and J gave up 6 bases; unmatched junction bases: 4. CDR3 in amino acids: CASSLWTSGGQDTQYF. The CDR3 bases are TGTGCCAGCAGTTTATGGACTAGCGGGGGCCAGGATACGCAGTATTTT. Full variable domain (rest looked up from reference TRBV28 and TRBJ2-3): DVKVTQSSRYLVKRTGEKVFLECVQDMDHENMFWYRQDPGLGLRLIYFSYDVKMKEKGDIPEGYSVSREKKERFSLILESASTNQTSMYLCASSLWTSGGQDTQYFGPGTRLTVL.

This clone was detected a few times. The V and J genes are TRBV7-2 and TRBJ2-7, with a possible D match to TRBD1 (5 bases). Germline CDR1 and CDR2: SGHTA and FQGNSA. There are 12 residues in the CDR3. Trimming took 5 bases from V and 4 from J, leaving 9 bases between them. CDR3 DNA: TGTGCCAGCAGCCTGACAGAATACGAGCAGTACTTC. Its protein is CASSLTEYEQYF.

The chain joins TRBV5-1 to TRBJ1-1, with D possibly TRBD1 on 6 matching bases. This CDR3 has 13 residues. The ends were cut back, 2 bases at V and 4 bases at J, with 9 bases in the middle. Germline CDR1 SGHRS, CDR2 YFSETQ. The DNA of the CDR3 is TGCGCCAGCAGCTTACAGGGTTCCACTGAAGCTTTCTTT. This encodes CASSLQGSTEAFF.

The gene calls are TRBV7-2 and TRBJ2-3; 7 bases match TRBD2. Unmatched junction bases numbered 0, after V lost 2 bases and J lost 4 bases. The CDR3 runs 13 residues. CDR1 is SGHTA, CDR2 FQGNSA, per germline. In DNA form, the CDR3 reads TGTGCCAGCAGCTTACTAGCGGCAGATACGCAGTATTTT. It translates to CASSLLAADTQYF.

The table lists this clone with a few counts. V gene TRBV2 combines with J gene TRBJ2-7; D is possibly TRBD1 (6 bases). The V end lost 8 bases, the J end lost 3 bases, and 20 bases lay between the germline ends. Germline CDR1 SNHLY, CDR2 FYNNEI. The CDR3 totals 15 residues. CDR3 sequence (DNA): TGTGCCAGCTTGAGGCCCTTGACAGGACTCTACGAGCAGTACTTC. It translates to CASLRPLTGLYEQYF.

The rearrangement uses TRBV6-1 and TRBJ2-3; unclear D gene. Trimming pared 8 bases from V and 5 bases from J, leaving 17 bases between. There are 14 residues in the CDR3. CDR1 and CDR2 (germline): MNHNS, SASEGT. CDR3 sequence (DNA): TGTGCCAGCCGGCTGCTGACCTCGGGAGATACGCAGTATTTT. Amino acid sequence: CASRLLTSGDTQYF.